Following are 2 T cell receptor beta chains from one sample sequenced in a study of identical twins. In TCRdb, the 5' RACE reads were re-called with MiXCR into one record per CDR3 protein. The sample has roughly 470,000 distinct CDR3 sequences; 13% to 15% are singletons. These data are also associated with another study on yellow fever vaccine responses in identical twins.

The sample comprised CD4+ T cells sorted from blood. All receptors come from a woman between 18 and 29 years old in good health.

A few counts support this clonotype. The chain employs TRBV5-5 and TRBJ2-5; possible D gene TRBD1, 8 bases. Trimming stripped 2 bases from V and 5 bases from J, with 19 bases between. Germline values: CDR1 SGHKS, CDR2 YYEKEE (reference sequence). The CDR3 loop spans 16 amino acids. The CDR3 here is CASSFYQTGGVETQYF. The CDR3, as DNA: TGTGCCAGCAGCTTTTACCAAACAGGGGGGGTGGAGACCCAGTACTTC.

This clonotype was counted only a few times. The chain has TRBV5-1 and TRBJ2-7, with D perhaps matching TRBD2 (5 bases). The V and J ends lost 0 bases and 2 bases respectively, with 12 bases between them. Germline CDR1 and CDR2: SGHRS and YFSETQ. The length of the CDR3 is 15 residues. The CDR3 DNA reads as TGCGCCAGCAGCTTGGCCAGCCCGCGGGCCTACGAGCAGTACTTC. Encoded protein: CASSLASPRAYEQYF.